This TCR beta chain was found in a study of PD-1 blockade in classical Hodgkin lymphoma. The V and J ends lost 0 bases and 8 bases, in that order; junction bases with no gene match: 7. The CDR3 contains 14 residues. Germline loops: CDR1 SGHRS, CDR2 YFSETQ. Libraries were prepared by immunoSEQ multiplex PCR; TCRdb keeps only in-frame clonotypes and omits some of them. The sample records roughly 32,000 clones, roughly 94% being singletons. The sample's time point: newly diagnosed, previously untreated cHL patient sample. The sequence derives from a human donor with classical Hodgkin lymphoma. The gene calls are TRBV5-1 and TRBJ1-2; 7 nucleotides agree with TRBD1. The sample was peripheral blood mononuclear cells (PBMCs). CDR3 in DNA: TGCGCCAGCAGCTTGGACAGGGGTTTGGAGGGCTACACCTTC. Encoded protein: CASSLDRGLEGYTF.